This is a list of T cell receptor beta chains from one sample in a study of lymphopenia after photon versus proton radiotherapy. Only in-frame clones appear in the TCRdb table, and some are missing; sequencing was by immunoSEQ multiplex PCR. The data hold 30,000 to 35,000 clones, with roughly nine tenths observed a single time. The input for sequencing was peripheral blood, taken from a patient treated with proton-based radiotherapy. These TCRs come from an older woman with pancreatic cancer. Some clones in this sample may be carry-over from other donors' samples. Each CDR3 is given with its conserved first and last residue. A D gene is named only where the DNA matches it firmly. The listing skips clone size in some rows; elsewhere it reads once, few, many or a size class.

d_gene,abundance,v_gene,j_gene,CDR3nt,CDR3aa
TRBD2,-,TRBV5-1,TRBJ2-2,TGCGCCAGCAGCCCCCGGGACGGGACTAGCGGTACCGGGGAGCTGTTTTTT,CASSPRDGTSGTGELFF
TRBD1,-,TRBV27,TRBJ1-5,TGTGCCAGCAGTCCCCGGACAGGGATGGGTTCGTCCCAGCATTTT,CASSPRTGMGSSQHF
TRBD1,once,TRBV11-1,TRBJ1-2,TGTGCCAGCAGCCGGACAGGGGAGGGCTACACCTTC,CASSRTGEGYTF
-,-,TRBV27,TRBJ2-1,TGTGCCAGCAGTCCACCCACAGGGTCCTACAATGAGCAGTTCTTC,CASSPPTGSYNEQFF
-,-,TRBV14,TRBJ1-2,TGTGCCAGCAGCCAAGCTGGGGTCCTCTATGGCTACACCTTC,CASSQAGVLYGYTF
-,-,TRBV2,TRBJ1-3,TGTGCCAGCAGTGAAGACAGGGGAAACACCATATATTTT,CASSEDRGNTIYF
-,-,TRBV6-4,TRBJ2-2,TGTGCCAGCAGTGACGAGGCTCCCCCTAGGACCGGGGAGCTGTTTTTT,CASSDEAPPRTGELFF
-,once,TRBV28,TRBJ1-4,TGTGCCAGCAGTCCCGGAAATGAAAAACTGTTTTTT,CASSPGNEKLFF
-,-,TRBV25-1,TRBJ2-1,TGTGCCAGCAGTGACCCGGACAGCGCCCGGGGGAATGAGCAGTTCTTC,CASSDPDSARGNEQFF
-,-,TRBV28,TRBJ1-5,TGTGCCAGCATCGCGGGATGGGGGCTCAATCAGCCCCAGCATTTT,CASIAGWGLNQPQHF
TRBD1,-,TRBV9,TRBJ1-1,TGTGCCAGCAGCGTAGCCCTGACAGGGACTGAAGCTTTCTTT,CASSVALTGTEAFF
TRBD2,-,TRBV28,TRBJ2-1,TGTGCCAGCACTGGCATCTCAGCGGGAGGGTACAATGAGCAGTTCTTC,CASTGISAGGYNEQFF
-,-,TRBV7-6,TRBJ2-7,TGTGCCAGCAGCTCTTATAAGACCTACGAGCAGTACTTC,CASSSYKTYEQYF
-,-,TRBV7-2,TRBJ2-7,TGTGCCAGCAGAAACGAGGGGGCCTACGAGCAGTACTTC,CASRNEGAYEQYF
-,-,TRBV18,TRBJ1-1,TGTGCCAGCTCACCGGGGGGGAACACTGAAGCTTTCTTT,CASSPGGNTEAFF
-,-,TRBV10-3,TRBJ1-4,TGTGCCATCGCCCCGTCAGGAAATAATGAAAAACTGTTTTTT,CAIAPSGNNEKLFF
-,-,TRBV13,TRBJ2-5,TGTGCCAGCAGCCTGCACCAAGAGACCCAGTACTTC,CASSLHQETQYF
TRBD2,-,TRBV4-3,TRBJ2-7,TGCGCCAGCAGCCAAGGACTAGCGGATCGGTTCGAGCAGTACTTC,CASSQGLADRFEQYF
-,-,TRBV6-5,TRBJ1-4,TGTGCCAGCAGACCCAACGGATGGGGTGAAAAACTGTTTTTT,CASRPNGWGEKLFF
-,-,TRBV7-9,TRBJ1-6,TGTGCCAGCAGCGTGGACTGGCTATCCTATAATTCACCCCTCCACTTT,CASSVDWLSYNSPLHF
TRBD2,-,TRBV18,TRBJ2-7,TGTGCCAGCTCTCCGACTAGCGGGGCCTCCTACGAGCAGTACTTC,CASSPTSGASYEQYF
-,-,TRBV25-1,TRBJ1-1,TGTGCCAGGAGGGGGGTCGACACTGAAGCTTTCTTT,CARRGVDTEAFF
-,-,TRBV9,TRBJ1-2,TGTGCCAGCAGCGCTCCTCCAGACAGAGACTATGGCTACACCTTC,CASSAPPDRDYGYTF
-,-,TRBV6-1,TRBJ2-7,TGTGCCAGTTCTTTAACCTCGTCCATTGAGCAGTACTTC,CASSLTSSIEQYF
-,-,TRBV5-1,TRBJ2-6,TGCGCCAGCAAAGGGTACTCTGGGGCCAACGTCCTGACTTTC,CASKGYSGANVLTF
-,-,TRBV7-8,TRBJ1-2,TGTGCCAGCAGCTCGCGGACGGCCTCTGGGACTGGCTACACCTTC,CASSSRTASGTGYTF
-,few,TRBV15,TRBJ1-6,TGTGCCACCAGCGGGAGCTCCTATAATTCACCCCTCCACTTT,CATSGSSYNSPLHF
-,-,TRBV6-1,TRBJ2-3,TGTGCCAGCAGTGAGGATAGCACAGATACGCAGTATTTT,CASSEDSTDTQYF
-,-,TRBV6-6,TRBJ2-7,TGTGCCAGCAGTTTGCAGAAGGGGGAGCAGTACTTC,CASSLQKGEQYF
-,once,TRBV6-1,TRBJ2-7,TGTGCCAGCAGTGAAGTCGGGCAGACCTACGAGCAGTACTTC,CASSEVGQTYEQYF
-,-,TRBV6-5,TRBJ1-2,TGTGCCAGCAGTGAGGACCCAGCACCCTATGGCTACACCTTC,CASSEDPAPYGYTF
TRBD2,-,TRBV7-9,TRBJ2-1,TGTGCCAGCAACCTAGCGGGAGGGATCTACAATGAGCAGTTCTTC,CASNLAGGIYNEQFF
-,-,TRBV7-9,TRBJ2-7,TGTGCCAGCACCACGGGATTGATCTACGAGCAGTACTTC,CASTTGLIYEQYF
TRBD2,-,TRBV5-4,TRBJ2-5,TGTGCCAGCAGCTACCTAGCGGGAGGGCCTCAAGAGACCCAGTACTTC,CASSYLAGGPQETQYF
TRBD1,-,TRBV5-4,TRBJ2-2,TGTGCCAGCAGCGTAGACAGGGAATTCACCGGGGAGCTGTTTTTT,CASSVDREFTGELFF
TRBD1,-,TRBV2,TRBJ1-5,TGTGCCAGCAGTGGGACAGGGGGAGAACAGCCCCAGCATTTT,CASSGTGGEQPQHF
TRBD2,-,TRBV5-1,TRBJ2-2,TGCGCCAGCAGCTTTCTAGCGGGAGAGAACACCGGGGAGCTGTTTTTT,CASSFLAGENTGELFF